One and the same sample provided the 12 T cell receptor beta chains below, sequenced in a study of shared clonotypes between healthy human individuals. Sequenced by immunoSEQ multiplex PCR; TCRdb stores in-frame clones only, minus some. The repertoire includes 2 million to 2.5 million clones, around 95% of them detected once, and 0.13% sits in the top ten. Material: naive CD4+ T cells sorted from blood. Regarding subset: CD45RA+ positively selected. These receptors all stem from a man younger than 35 in good health.

The chain joins TRBV5-1 to TRBJ1-4; unclear D gene. CDR3 length: 15 residues. V was shortened by 0 bases and J by 4 bases, with 10 bases between the two germline ends. Germline V gene sequence: CDR1 SGHRS, CDR2 YFSETQ. In DNA form, the CDR3 reads TGCGCCAGCAGCTTGGGGGTAGGCGTTAATGAAAAACTGTTTTTT. Amino acid sequence: CASSLGVGVNEKLFF.

The CDR3, as DNA: TGCGCCAGCAGCGCCTTCATAAACACTGAAGCTTTCTTT. Translation gives CASSAFINTEAFF. The rearrangement links TRBV5-1 to TRBJ1-1; D is unclear. This CDR3 comprises 13 residues. V shed 4 bases and J shed 2 bases, with 9 bases lying between them. The germline V gene has CDR1 SGHRS and CDR2 YFSETQ. Variable domain in full (rest from reference TRBV5-1 and TRBJ1-1): KAGVTQTPRYLIKTRGQQVTLSCSPISGHRSVSWYQQTPGQGLQFLFEYFSETQRNKGNFPGRFSGRQFSNSRSEMNVSTLELGDSALYLCASSAFINTEAFFGQGTRLTVV.

This clone came up once. This sequence joins TRBV14 and TRBJ1-2; D remains unclear. Germline CDR1 reads SGHDN; CDR2 reads FVKESK. The CDR3 is 16 amino acids. The V end was cut by 6 bases, the J end by 4 bases, with 21 bases between. The CDR3 region is CASSKTWVKPPYGYTF. The DNA for the CDR3 is TGTGCCAGCAGTAAGACGTGGGTTAAGCCCCCCTATGGCTACACCTTC. The full variable domain, rest sourced from reference TRBV14 and TRBJ1-2, is EAGVTQFPSHSVIEKGQTVTLRCDPISGHDNLYWYRRVMGKEIKFLLHFVKESKQDESGMPNNRFLAERTGGTYSTLKVQPAELEDSGVYFCASSKTWVKPPYGYTFGSGTRLTVV.

The chain employs TRBV2 and TRBJ1-1, with D maybe TRBD1 (5 bases). The germline gives CDR1 SNHLY, CDR2 FYNNEI. The CDR3 length is 13 residues. Between the trimmed V and J ends, which lost 6 bases and 0 bases, there was a span of 8 bases. The CDR3 DNA follows: TGTGCCAGCAGCCACAGGATGAACACTGAAGCTTTCTTT. Translation gives CASSHRMNTEAFF.

The genes are TRBV27 and TRBJ1-5, with unresolved D. CDR3 length: 15 amino acids. CDR1 is MNHEY and CDR2 is SMNVEV in the germline V gene (reference sequence). The V end was cut by 5 bases, the J end by 4 bases, with 15 bases between. CDR3 sequence: CASSPSMDGNQPQHF. The CDR3 nucleotides are TGTGCCAGCAGTCCCTCAATGGACGGTAATCAGCCCCAGCATTTT.

V usage is TRBV18 and J usage is TRBJ1-2; possible D gene TRBD1, 5 bases. V was clipped by 2 bases and J by 7 bases, with 11 bases between them. This CDR3 has 13 amino acids. CDR1 and CDR2 (germline): KGHSH, LQKENI. CDR3 DNA: TGTGCCAGCTCACCAAGCGGGGACGGTGGCTACACCTTC. Its translation is CASSPSGDGGYTF.

This chain connects TRBV2 to TRBJ1-2; 10 nucleotides match TRBD1. V gave up 5 bases and J gave up 4 bases; unmatched junction bases: 7. Germline assignment: CDR1 SNHLY and CDR2 FYNNEI. The CDR3 sequence is 15 residues long. CDR3: CASSLETGGGYGYTF. The CDR3 region has the DNA TGTGCCAGCAGTCTTGAGACAGGGGGCGGCTATGGCTACACCTTC.

V and J are TRBV4-1 and TRBJ2-1, with TRBD2 matching over 11 bases. From germline, CDR1 is MGHRA and CDR2 YSYEKL. The CDR3 runs to 16 residues. After removal of 0 bases from V and 3 bases from J, the junction contained 1 base not matched to a gene. CDR3 residues: CASSQEGTSGYNEQFF. The CDR3 DNA reads as TGCGCCAGCAGCCAAGAAGGGACTAGCGGCTACAATGAGCAGTTCTTC.

V gene TRBV5-1 combines with J gene TRBJ2-7; maybe TRBD1 (6 bases). From germline, CDR1 is SGHRS and CDR2 YFSETQ. CDR3 length: 15 amino acids. Trimming removed 4 bases at V and 0 bases at J, with 14 bases between. CDR3 sequence (DNA): TGCGCCAGCAGCCTAGGGGGTTGGGGCTCCTACGAGCAGTACTTC. Residues: CASSLGGWGSYEQYF. Full variable domain (missing parts from reference TRBV5-1 and TRBJ2-7): KAGVTQTPRYLIKTRGQQVTLSCSPISGHRSVSWYQQTPGQGLQFLFEYFSETQRNKGNFPGRFSGRQFSNSRSEMNVSTLELGDSALYLCASSLGGWGSYEQYFGPGTRLTVT.

This clone has a single count. The V gene is TRBV30, the J gene TRBJ1-2; weak D call: TRBD1 (6 bases). With 0 bases removed from V and 3 bases from J, the gap between germline ends came to 20 bases. In germline, CDR1 is GTSNPN, CDR2 SVGIG (reference sequence). CDR3 length: 17 residues. CDR3 coding DNA: TGTGCCTGGAGTGTAGGGGGTTCGAGGGTCCGTGACTATGGCTACACCTTC. Translating gives CAWSVGGSRVRDYGYTF. Full variable domain (outside the CDR3, taken from reference TRBV30 and TRBJ1-2): SQTIHQWPATLVQPVGSPLSLECTVEGTSNPNLYWYRQAAGRGLQLLFYSVGIGQISSEVPQNLSASRPQDRQFILSSKKLLLSDSGFYLCAWSVGGSRVRDYGYTFGSGTRLTVV.

The chain is built from TRBV30 and TRBJ2-7; either TRBD1 or TRBD2 may fit D (6 bases each). V dropped 1 base and J dropped 5 bases, with 9 bases sitting between them. Germline V lookup: CDR1 GTSNPN, CDR2 SVGIG (reference sequence). This CDR3 contains 12 residues. DNA of the CDR3: TGTGCCTGGAGTGAGGGGGGCCACGAGCAGTACTTC. This gives the protein CAWSEGGHEQYF.

The sample holds one count of this clone. The genes are TRBV2 and TRBJ1-6; 7 bases match TRBD1. Germline trimming cut 6 bases from V and 0 bases from J; bases unmatched to any gene: 5. Looked up from germline, CDR1 is SNHLY and CDR2 is FYNNEI. This CDR3 is built from 16 residues. The chain's CDR3 is CASRSPGGSYNSPLHF. In DNA, the CDR3 is TGTGCCAGCAGATCCCCAGGGGGCTCCTATAATTCACCCCTCCACTTT.